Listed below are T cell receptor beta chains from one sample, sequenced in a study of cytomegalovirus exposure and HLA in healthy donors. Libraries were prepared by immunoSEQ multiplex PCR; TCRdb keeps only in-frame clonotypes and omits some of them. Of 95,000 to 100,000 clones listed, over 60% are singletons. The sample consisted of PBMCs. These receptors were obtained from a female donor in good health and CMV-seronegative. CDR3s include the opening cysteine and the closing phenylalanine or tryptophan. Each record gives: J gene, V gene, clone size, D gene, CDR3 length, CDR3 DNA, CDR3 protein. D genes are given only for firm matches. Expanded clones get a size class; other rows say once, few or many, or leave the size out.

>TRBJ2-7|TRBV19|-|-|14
TGTGCCAGTAGTATAGTGGGCAGGAACTACGAGCAGTACTTC
CASSIVGRNYEQYF
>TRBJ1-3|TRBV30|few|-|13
TGTGCCTGGGGGGCTTACTCTGGAAACACCATATATTTT
CAWGAYSGNTIYF
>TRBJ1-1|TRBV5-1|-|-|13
TGCGCCAGCAGCGGGACACTGAACACTGAAGCTTTCTTT
CASSGTLNTEAFF
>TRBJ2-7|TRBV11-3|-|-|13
TGTGCCAGCAGCTTATCCAACGGGGTTGAGCAGTACTTC
CASSLSNGVEQYF
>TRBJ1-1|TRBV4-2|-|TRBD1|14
TGTGCCAGCAGCCGGGACAGAAGGAACACTGAAGCTTTCTTT
CASSRDRRNTEAFF
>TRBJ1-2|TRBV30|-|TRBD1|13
TGTGCCTGGAGGGACAGGGGGCTAGTCGGCTACACCTTC
CAWRDRGLVGYTF
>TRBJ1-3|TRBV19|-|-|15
TGTGCCAGTAATCTACCCCCCGGGTCTGGAAACACCATATATTTT
CASNLPPGSGNTIYF
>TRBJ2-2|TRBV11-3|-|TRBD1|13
TGTGCCAGCAGCCGACAGGGTCACGGGGAGCTGTTTTTT
CASSRQGHGELFF
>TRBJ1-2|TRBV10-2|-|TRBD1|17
TGCGCCAGCAGCCAAGTCCGGACAGGGGGCGACCTATATGGCTACACCTTC
CASSQVRTGGDLYGYTF
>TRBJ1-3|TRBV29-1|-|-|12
TGCAGCGGGGCAAGCTCTGGAAACACCATATATTTT
CSGASSGNTIYF
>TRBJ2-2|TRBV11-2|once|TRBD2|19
TGTGCCAGCAGCTTAGAACGGATACTAGCGGGAACGAACACCGGGGAGCTGTTTTTT
CASSLERILAGTNTGELFF
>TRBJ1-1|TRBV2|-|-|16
TGTGCCAGCATCCCGGAGGGCATTCTTGTGGGCACTGAAGCTTTCTTT
CASIPEGILVGTEAFF
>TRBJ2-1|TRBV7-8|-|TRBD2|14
TGTGCCAGCAGCCTCGGGGGAGGGGACGAGCGGAAGTTCTTC
CASSLGGGDERKFF
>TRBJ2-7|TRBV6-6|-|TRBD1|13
TGTGCCAGCAGTTACCCTACAGGGGAAGAGCAGTACTTC
CASSYPTGEEQYF
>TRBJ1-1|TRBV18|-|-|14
TGTGCCAGCTCACAGGTCGAGGGGGACACTGAAGCTTTCTTT
CASSQVEGDTEAFF
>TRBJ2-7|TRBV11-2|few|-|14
TGTGCCAGCAGCTTAGTAAGCGGTCCCTACGAGCAGTACTTC
CASSLVSGPYEQYF
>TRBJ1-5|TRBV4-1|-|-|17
TGCGCCAGCAGCCAAGATTTGGTCACAGGCGGCAATCAGCCCCAGCATTTT
CASSQDLVTGGNQPQHF